This T cell receptor (beta chain) was obtained from a study of radiotherapy plus CTLA-4 blockade in lung cancer (dated by TCRdb to the late 2010s). About the investigation overall: Objective responses were observed in 15% to 20% of enrolled patients, and disease control was achieved in approximately 32%. The paper as a whole reports these results and caveats: After treatment with radiotherapy and ipilimumab, TCR clones that originated in tumors expanded in peripheral blood. Early dynamic changes in blood T cell clones, together with increased serum interferon-beta after radiation, were reported as the strongest predictors of response.

In this study, focal radiation therapy paired with CTLA-4 blockade (ipilimumab) was tested in patients who had chemo-refractory metastatic non-small-cell lung cancer. The receptor library was made with the immunoSEQ multiplex PCR assay. The clones in this table, taken by TCRdb from immuneACCESS, are in-frame only. Not every clone is retained; where verified, under half of the shortfall comes from an unresolved V gene, and the cause of the rest is unknown. The sample table contains 95,000 to 150,000 clones; only one count was recorded for 80% to 90% of them. 5.5% to 8% of the sample is taken by the ten largest. From a lookup of the germline V gene, CDR1 and CDR2 are SGHRS and YFSETQ. The CDR3 runs 15 amino acids, cysteine and phenylalanine included. Only the CDR3 DNA stays, 45 bases, in frame from base 1. V and J are truncated by 1 base and 3 bases respectively, leaving an intervening sequence of 13 bases.

A remark on this clone: This clone's antigen is unknown. Base qualities are not at hand, and no much larger clone is one base apart.

Specimen: peripheral blood, collected from a patient treated with radiotherapy plus ipilimumab. The TCR comes from a human donor with non-small cell lung cancer that progressed on radiotherapy plus ipilimumab. The rearranged chain carries TRBV5-1 and TRBJ1-2; TRBD1 could be the D gene, as 5 bases match. CDR3 loop: CASSLRLGEDYGYTF. The DNA sequence is TGCGCCAGCAGCTTGAGGTTAGGGGAGGACTATGGCTACACCTTC.